Listed below are T cell receptor beta chains from one sample, sequenced in a study of human T cells and chemical hapten exposure. TCRdb re-called the RACE reads through MiXCR, storing one row per CDR3 protein. The data show 150,000 to 200,000 distinct CDR3 sequences, 25% to 35% seen once. The specimen was whole blood, collected in connection with sensitization to the hapten diphenylcyclopropenone (DPC). The source is a woman aged 30 to 39 with alopecia areata. Some clones in this sample may be carry-over from other donors' samples. The CDR3 runs from the conserved cysteine through the conserved F or W. Each record gives: V gene, D gene, clone size, J gene, CDR3 protein, CDR3 DNA. The D gene is left open where the match is weak. Clone size appears in some rows only: once, few, many, or a class for an expanded clone.

V: TRBV5-5; D: NA; size: NA; J: TRBJ2-3; CDR3: CASSFGFSTDTQYF; DNA: TGTGCCAGCAGCTTTGGGTTTAGCACAGATACGCAGTATTTT
V: TRBV19; D: NA; size: NA; J: TRBJ1-6; CDR3: CASSILGGSSHSPLHF; DNA: TGTGCCAGTAGTATTCTCGGGGGTTCTTCCCATTCACCCCTCCACTTT
V: TRBV11-2; D: TRBD2; size: NA; J: TRBJ2-1; CDR3: CASSLGLASNNNEQFF; DNA: TGTGCCAGCAGCTTAGGACTAGCGTCTAACAACAATGAGCAGTTCTTC
V: TRBV5-1; D: TRBD1; size: NA; J: TRBJ2-7; CDR3: CASSLRAGGEPYEQYF; DNA: TGCGCCAGCAGCTTGCGGGCAGGGGGCGAGCCCTACGAGCAGTACTTC
V: TRBV12-3/TRBV12-4; D: NA; size: NA; J: TRBJ1-5; CDR3: CASTGDGVNQPQHF; DNA: TGTGCCAGCACCGGAGACGGGGTAAATCAGCCCCAGCATTTT
V: TRBV20-1; D: TRBD1; size: few; J: TRBJ2-1; CDR3: CSAVTGGNEQFF; DNA: TGCAGTGCTGTTACAGGGGGCAATGAGCAGTTCTTC
V: TRBV6-1; D: NA; size: many; J: TRBJ1-1; CDR3: CASYPLLIQNTEAFF; DNA: TGTGCCAGCTACCCCCTCCTGATCCAGAACACTGAAGCTTTCTTT
V: TRBV12-5; D: TRBD2; size: NA; J: TRBJ2-2; CDR3: CASGLVGTSGGATGELFF; DNA: TGTGCTAGTGGTTTGGTCGGGACTAGCGGGGGGGCCACCGGGGAGCTGTTTTTT
V: TRBV27; D: TRBD2; size: few; J: TRBJ2-1; CDR3: CASSSLAGLIGNEQFF; DNA: TGTGCCAGCAGTTCACTAGCGGGGCTAATTGGCAATGAGCAGTTCTTC
V: TRBV20-1; D: NA; size: many; J: TRBJ2-1; CDR3: CSAIPGSNEQFF; DNA: TGCAGTGCTATTCCTGGGTCCAATGAGCAGTTCTTC
V: TRBV7-2; D: NA; size: few; J: TRBJ1-1; CDR3: CASSLAVGPDEAFF; DNA: TGTGCCAGCAGCTTAGCAGTGGGGCCGGATGAAGCTTTCTTT
V: TRBV9; D: NA; size: NA; J: TRBJ1-1; CDR3: CASSVGGVMNTEAFF; DNA: TGTGCCAGCAGCGTAGGGGGGGTTATGAACACTGAAGCTTTCTTT
V: TRBV7-8; D: NA; size: NA; J: TRBJ2-2; CDR3: CASSLLQSGTGELFF; DNA: TGTGCCAGCAGCTTACTGCAGTCTGGCACCGGGGAGCTGTTTTTT
V: TRBV7-9; D: NA; size: once; J: TRBJ1-1; CDR3: CASTIRLGTEAFF; DNA: TGTGCCAGCACCATTAGGTTGGGCACTGAAGCTTTCTTT
V: TRBV5-5; D: TRBD2; size: few; J: TRBJ2-1; CDR3: CASIRTGTSRDNEQFF; DNA: TGTGCCAGCATCAGAACCGGGACTAGCCGTGACAATGAGCAGTTCTTC
V: TRBV6-1; D: NA; size: few; J: TRBJ1-2; CDR3: CASSEMADLYGYTF; DNA: TGTGCCAGCAGTGAAATGGCGGACCTCTATGGCTACACCTTC
V: TRBV7-3; D: NA; size: few; J: TRBJ2-2; CDR3: CASSPTGIQGGTGELFF; DNA: TGTGCCAGCAGCCCCACTGGGATCCAGGGGGGCACCGGGGAGCTGTTTTTT
V: TRBV6-2/TRBV6-3; D: NA; size: few; J: TRBJ2-7; CDR3: CASSKQLSYEQYF; DNA: TGTGCCAGCAGTAAACAGCTTTCCTACGAGCAGTACTTC
V: TRBV9; D: NA; size: few; J: TRBJ2-2; CDR3: CASSVAGSGELFF; DNA: TGTGCCAGCAGCGTAGCCGGGAGCGGGGAGCTGTTTTTT
V: TRBV28; D: NA; size: NA; J: TRBJ1-2; CDR3: CASSLGPQAYGYTF; DNA: TGTGCCAGCAGTTTAGGCCCACAGGCTTATGGCTACACCTTC
V: TRBV7-2; D: TRBD1; size: few; J: TRBJ2-3; CDR3: CASSLASDRGLAQYF; DNA: TGTGCCAGCAGCTTAGCGTCGGACAGGGGATTAGCGCAGTATTTT
V: TRBV28; D: TRBD2; size: NA; J: TRBJ2-1; CDR3: CASSETLGTSEAGDEQFF; DNA: TGTGCCAGCAGTGAAACCCTTGGGACTAGCGAAGCAGGCGATGAGCAGTTCTTC
V: TRBV27; D: NA; size: few; J: TRBJ2-2; CDR3: CASSLIGVGSNTGELFF; DNA: TGTGCCAGCAGTTTAATTGGCGTCGGGTCGAACACCGGGGAGCTGTTTTTT
V: TRBV5-6; D: TRBD1; size: few; J: TRBJ2-1; CDR3: CASSLGGTGSASYNEQFF; DNA: TGTGCCAGCAGCTTGGGCGGGACAGGGAGCGCCTCCTACAATGAGCAGTTCTTC
V: TRBV19; D: NA; size: NA; J: TRBJ1-4; CDR3: CASSMGQTPNEKLFF; DNA: TGTGCCAGTAGTATGGGTCAGACCCCAAATGAAAAACTGTTTTTT
V: TRBV29-1; D: NA; size: few; J: TRBJ2-1; CDR3: CSVETFYNEQFF; DNA: TGCAGCGTTGAGACATTCTACAATGAGCAGTTCTTC
V: TRBV10-1; D: NA; size: few; J: TRBJ1-2; CDR3: CASSDEVCYGYTF; DNA: TGCGCCAGCAGTGACGAGGTCTGTTATGGCTACACCTTC
V: TRBV7-2; D: NA; size: NA; J: TRBJ1-4; CDR3: CASSLSVGSEKLFF; DNA: TGTGCCAGCAGCTTATCAGTGGGCAGTGAAAAACTGTTTTTT
V: TRBV5-1; D: NA; size: few; J: TRBJ2-1; CDR3: CASSLVVTNEQFF; DNA: TGCGCCAGCAGCTTGGTCGTAACCAATGAGCAGTTCTTC
V: TRBV9; D: NA; size: NA; J: TRBJ2-2; CDR3: CASSVKSGRGTGELFF; DNA: TGTGCCAGCAGCGTAAAAAGTGGCCGTGGCACCGGGGAGCTGTTTTTT
V: TRBV6-6; D: TRBD1; size: NA; J: TRBJ1-4; CDR3: CASSHRQGPNEKLFF; DNA: TGTGCCAGCAGTCACCGACAGGGCCCTAATGAAAAACTGTTTTTT
V: TRBV28; D: NA; size: few; J: TRBJ1-5; CDR3: CASSLQANQPQHF; DNA: TGTGCCAGCAGTTTGCAGGCGAATCAGCCCCAGCATTTT
V: TRBV29-1; D: NA; size: few; J: TRBJ1-1; CDR3: CSVGTSAANTEAFF; DNA: TGTAGCGTTGGGACGTCGGCTGCGAACACTGAAGCTTTCTTT
V: TRBV10-3; D: NA; size: few; J: TRBJ2-7; CDR3: CAIGQDPYEQYF; DNA: TGTGCCATCGGCCAGGACCCCTACGAGCAGTACTTC
V: TRBV7-3; D: NA; size: NA; J: TRBJ2-1; CDR3: CASSLRAGPYNEQFF; DNA: TGTGCCAGCAGCCTCCGGGCGGGCCCATACAATGAGCAGTTCTTC
V: TRBV20-1; D: NA; size: NA; J: TRBJ2-7; CDR3: CSTAGRNYEQYF; DNA: TGCAGTACGGCGGGTAGAAACTACGAGCAGTACTTC
V: TRBV29-1; D: NA; size: NA; J: TRBJ2-7; CDR3: CSGTTGGQGEQYF; DNA: TGCAGCGGAACCACTGGGGGACAAGGAGAGCAGTACTTC
V: TRBV6-5; D: NA; size: few; J: TRBJ1-1; CDR3: CASSYSRAPSTEAFF; DNA: TGTGCCAGCAGTTACTCAAGGGCGCCTAGCACTGAAGCTTTCTTT
V: TRBV24-1; D: NA; size: NA; J: TRBJ2-2; CDR3: CAVEGVDTGELFF; DNA: TGTGCCGTCGAGGGGGTGGACACCGGGGAGCTGTTTTTT
V: TRBV20-1; D: NA; size: NA; J: TRBJ2-1; CDR3: CSARDSEPEQFF; DNA: TGCAGTGCTAGAGATTCAGAGCCCGAGCAGTTCTTC
V: TRBV9; D: NA; size: NA; J: TRBJ1-1; CDR3: CASSVGLKDTEAFF; DNA: TGTGCCAGCAGCGTAGGTTTAAAAGACACTGAAGCTTTCTTT
V: TRBV20-1; D: TRBD1; size: few; J: TRBJ1-1; CDR3: CSANRGTEAFF; DNA: TGCAGTGCTAACAGGGGCACTGAAGCTTTCTTT
V: TRBV6-2/TRBV6-3; D: NA; size: few; J: TRBJ1-5; CDR3: CASSDGSWGSQHF; DNA: TGTGCCAGCAGTGATGGGAGTTGGGGGTCCCAGCATTTT
V: TRBV12-3/TRBV12-4; D: TRBD2; size: NA; J: TRBJ2-5; CDR3: CASSPTSAQETQYF; DNA: TGTGCCAGCAGCCCGACTAGCGCCCAAGAGACCCAGTACTTC